This T cell receptor (beta chain) was found in a study of Ad26.COV2.S vaccination and SARS-CoV-2 variants. Whole-study results and caveats: Those who received the vaccine showed greater spike-specific TCR breadth than those given placebo. Marked by substantial breadth, spike-specific CD8+ and CD4+ T cell responses were reportedly seen after vaccination. Vaccinees and placebo recipients showed similar non-spike TCR breadth.

Noted treatment: around 19 received Ad26.COV2.S at low or high dose, single or two shots; 5 received placebo; per-sample allocation not given. Sample collection was performed on day 63 after the first vaccine or placebo injection. As to this clone: Its target is not known.

The germline gives CDR1 LNHDA, CDR2 SQIVND (reference sequence). V lost 3 bases and J lost 7; bases outside the gene matches: 6. CDR3 size: 15 residues. The assay was immunoSEQ multiplex PCR, and TCRdb's table has in-frame clones only and misses some. Among roughly 500,000 clones listed, about 88% were seen once. This receptor was obtained from a person between 18 and 65 years old who received the Ad26.COV2.S COVID-19 vaccine or a placebo. The sample in question was peripheral blood, obtained in a trial of Ad26.COV2.S vaccine versus placebo. The chain joins TRBV19 to TRBJ2-2; 9 bases are a match to TRBD1. CDR3 protein: CASSIFSTGGGELFF. The CDR3, as DNA: TGTGCCAGTAGTATTTTTTCGACAGGGGGCGGGGAGCTGTTTTTT.